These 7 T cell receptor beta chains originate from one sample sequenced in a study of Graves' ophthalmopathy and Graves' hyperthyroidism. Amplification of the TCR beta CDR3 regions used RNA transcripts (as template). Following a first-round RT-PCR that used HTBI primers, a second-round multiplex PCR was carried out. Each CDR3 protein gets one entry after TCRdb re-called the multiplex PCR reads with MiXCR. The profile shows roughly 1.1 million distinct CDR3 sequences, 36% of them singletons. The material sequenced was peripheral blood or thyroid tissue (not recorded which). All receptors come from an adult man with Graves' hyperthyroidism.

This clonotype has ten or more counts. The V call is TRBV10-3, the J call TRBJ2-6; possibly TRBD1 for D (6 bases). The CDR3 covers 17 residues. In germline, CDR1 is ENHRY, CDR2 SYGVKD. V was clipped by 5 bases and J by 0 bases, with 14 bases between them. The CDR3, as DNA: TGTGCCATCAGTCCCGCAACAGGGTTCTCTGGGGCCAACGTCCTGACTTTC. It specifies CAISPATGFSGANVLTF.

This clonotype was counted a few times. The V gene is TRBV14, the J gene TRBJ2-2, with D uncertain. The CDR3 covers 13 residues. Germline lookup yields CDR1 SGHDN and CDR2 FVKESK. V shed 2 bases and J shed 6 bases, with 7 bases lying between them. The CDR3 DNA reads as TGTGCCAGCAGCCAAACTTGGGCCGGGGAGCTGTTTTTT. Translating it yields CASSQTWAGELFF.

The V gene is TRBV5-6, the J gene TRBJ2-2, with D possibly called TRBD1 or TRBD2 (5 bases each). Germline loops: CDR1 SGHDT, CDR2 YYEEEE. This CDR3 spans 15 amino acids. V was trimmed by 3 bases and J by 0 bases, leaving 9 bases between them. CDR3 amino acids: CASSWDDANTGELFF. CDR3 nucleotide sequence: TGTGCCAGCAGCTGGGACGACGCGAACACCGGGGAGCTGTTTTTT.

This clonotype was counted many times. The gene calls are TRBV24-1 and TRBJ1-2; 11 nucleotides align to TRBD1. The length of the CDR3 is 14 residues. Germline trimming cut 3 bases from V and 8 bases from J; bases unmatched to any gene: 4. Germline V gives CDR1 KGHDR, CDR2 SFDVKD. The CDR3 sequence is CATSDQGQGVGYTF. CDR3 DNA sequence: TGTGCCACCAGTGATCAGGGACAGGGGGTCGGCTACACCTTC.

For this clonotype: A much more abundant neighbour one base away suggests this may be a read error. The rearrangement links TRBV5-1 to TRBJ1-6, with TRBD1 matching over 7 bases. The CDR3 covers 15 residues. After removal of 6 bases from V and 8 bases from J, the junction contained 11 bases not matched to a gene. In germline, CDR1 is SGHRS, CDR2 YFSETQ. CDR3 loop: CASNPLDRRDSPLHF. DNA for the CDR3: TGCGCCAGCAACCCCCTGGACAGGCGGGATTCACCCCTCCACTTT.

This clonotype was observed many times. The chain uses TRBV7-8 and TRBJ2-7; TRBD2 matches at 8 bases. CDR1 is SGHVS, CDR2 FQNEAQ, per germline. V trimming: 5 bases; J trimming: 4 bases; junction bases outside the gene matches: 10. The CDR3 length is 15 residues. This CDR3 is CASSLTRTSSYEQYF. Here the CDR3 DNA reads TGTGCCAGCAGCCTTACCAGGACTAGCTCGTACGAGCAGTACTTC.

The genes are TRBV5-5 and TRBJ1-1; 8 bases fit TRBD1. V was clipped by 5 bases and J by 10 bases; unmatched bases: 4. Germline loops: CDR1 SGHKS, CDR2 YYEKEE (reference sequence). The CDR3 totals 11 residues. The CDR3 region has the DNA TGTGCCAGCAGTAACAGGGGGGGAGCTTTCTTT. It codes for CASSNRGGAFF.